A selection of T cell receptor beta chains follows, all from one sample in a study of cytomegalovirus exposure and HLA in healthy donors. Repertoires were generated with immunoSEQ multiplex PCR, while TCRdb's copy carries only in-frame clones and drops some. This sample's clone table lists some 200,000 clones. The material sequenced was PBMCs. These receptors all stem from a boy younger than 18 in good health and CMV-seronegative. Each CDR3 is given with its conserved first and last residue. The D gene is left open where the match is weak.

CASSHRGSYEQYF	TGTGCCAGCAGTCACAGGGGTAGTTACGAGCAGTACTTC	TRBD1	TRBV27	TRBJ2-7
CASSFLGQGYEQFF	TGTGCCAGCAGCTTTCTTGGACAGGGGTATGAGCAGTTCTTC	TRBD1	TRBV7-3	TRBJ2-1
CASSETGYAETQYF	TGCGCCAGCAGTGAAACAGGGTATGCAGAGACCCAGTACTTC	-	TRBV10-1	TRBJ2-5
CASSKDYDEQFF	TGTGCCAGCAGTAAGGACTACGATGAGCAGTTCTTC	-	TRBV28	TRBJ2-1
CASINRGTEAFF	TGTGCCAGCATCAACAGGGGCACTGAAGCTTTCTTT	TRBD1	TRBV2	TRBJ1-1
CASSLMGGNQNYGYTF	TGTGCCAGCAGCTTAATGGGGGGGAATCAAAACTATGGCTACACCTTC	-	TRBV5-6	TRBJ1-2
CASSLLNTEAFF	TGTGCCAGTAGTCTGTTGAACACTGAAGCTTTCTTT	-	TRBV19	TRBJ1-1
CASRRDRASQPQHF	TGCGCCAGCAGAAGAGACAGGGCCTCTCAGCCCCAGCATTTT	TRBD1	TRBV5-1	TRBJ1-5
CASRAPGTGGRETQYF	TGTGCCAGCAGGGCCCCCGGGACAGGGGGCCGAGAGACCCAGTACTTC	TRBD1	TRBV7-2	TRBJ2-5
CASSADSNTEAFF	TGTGCCAGCTCAGCGGACTCGAACACTGAAGCTTTCTTT	-	TRBV18	TRBJ1-1
CASSLAGMNTEAFF	TGTGCCAGCAGCTTGGCCGGGATGAACACTGAAGCTTTCTTT	-	TRBV5-4	TRBJ1-1
CASSSGTFYEQYF	TGCGCCAGCTCTAGCGGGACCTTTTACGAGCAGTACTTC	TRBD2	TRBV5-1	TRBJ2-7
CASSSFQGSGANVLTF	TGTGCCAGCAGCTCCTTCCAGGGTTCTGGGGCCAACGTCCTGACTTTC	-	TRBV7-2	TRBJ2-6
CASSQPGQDNQPQHF	TGTGCCAGCAGCCAGCCTGGACAGGACAATCAGCCCCAGCATTTT	TRBD1	TRBV28	TRBJ1-5
CASRTGTEAFF	TGTGCCAGCAGGACGGGCACTGAAGCTTTCTTT	-	TRBV28	TRBJ1-1
CASSRTSGGQETQYF	TGTGCCAGCAGCCGGACTAGCGGGGGTCAAGAGACCCAGTACTTC	TRBD2	TRBV7-3	TRBJ2-5
CASGVGLAGSYNEQFF	TGTGCTAGTGGTGTGGGACTAGCGGGCTCCTACAATGAGCAGTTCTTC	TRBD2	TRBV12-5	TRBJ2-1
CASSLSYQETQYF	TGTGCCAGCAGCTTATCGTACCAAGAGACCCAGTACTTC	-	TRBV7-9	TRBJ2-5
CASSVWGSSYNEQFF	TGTGCCAGCAGCGTGTGGGGCAGCTCCTACAATGAGCAGTTCTTC	-	TRBV6-5	TRBJ2-1
CASSLGGLYGYTF	TGTGCCAGCAGCCTGGGCGGGCTTTATGGCTACACCTTC	-	TRBV7-6	TRBJ1-2
CASSSHHLAGGYNEQFF	TGTGCCAGCAGCTCCCACCACCTAGCGGGGGGCTACAATGAGCAGTTCTTC	TRBD2	TRBV7-2	TRBJ2-1
CASSSPGSNYGYTF	TGTGCCAGCTCCTCCCCAGGCAGTAACTATGGCTACACCTTC	-	TRBV28	TRBJ1-2
CASSLTRGGTEAFF	TGTGCCAGCAGCTTAACCCGGGGAGGAACTGAAGCTTTCTTT	-	TRBV11-2	TRBJ1-1
CASSHSSGSYNEQFF	TGTGCCAGCAGTCATTCTAGTGGCTCCTACAATGAGCAGTTCTTC	-	TRBV6-1	TRBJ2-1
CATSRVGGTAHIYEQYF	TGTGCCACCAGCAGAGTGGGTGGGACAGCGCACATCTACGAGCAGTACTTC	TRBD1	TRBV15	TRBJ2-7
CASSQERYQETQYF	TGTGCCAGCAGCCAAGAACGGTACCAAGAGACCCAGTACTTC	-	TRBV4-2	TRBJ2-5
CASSLEKGQGVTGELFF	TGTGCCAGCAGCTTAGAGAAGGGACAGGGTGTGACCGGGGAGCTGTTTTTT	TRBD1	TRBV7-6	TRBJ2-2
CASSVALLAGAYNEQFF	TGTGCCAGCAGCGTAGCCCTGCTAGCGGGGGCCTACAATGAGCAGTTCTTC	TRBD2	TRBV9	TRBJ2-1
CASNPGQGNRQPQHF	TGTGCCAGCAACCCGGGACAGGGGAACCGGCAGCCCCAGCATTTT	TRBD1	TRBV28	TRBJ1-5
CAISESRQTGTTQQYF	TGTGCCATCAGTGAGTCTCGGCAGACAGGCACTACGCAGCAGTACTTC	-	TRBV10-3	TRBJ2-7
CASSFTPGLAGTNYEQYF	TGTGCCAGCAGCTTTACCCCAGGACTAGCGGGGACGAACTACGAGCAGTACTTC	TRBD2	TRBV7-9	TRBJ2-7
CASSPGQGKRATDTQYF	TGTGCCAGCTCGCCGGGACAGGGGAAAAGGGCCACAGATACGCAGTATTTT	TRBD1	TRBV25-1	TRBJ2-3
CAWTSGDYGYTF	TGTGCCTGGACATCGGGGGACTATGGCTACACCTTC	-	TRBV30	TRBJ1-2
CASSESSTSGLQETQYF	TGTGCCAGCAGTGAGTCCTCGACTAGCGGGCTCCAAGAGACCCAGTACTTC	TRBD2	TRBV2	TRBJ2-5
CASSYRRNTGELFF	TGTGCCAGCAGCTACAGAAGGAACACCGGGGAGCTGTTTTTT	-	TRBV11-3	TRBJ2-2
CASRDQQGVRAFF	TGTGCCAGCAGGGACCAACAGGGGGTGAGGGCTTTCTTT	TRBD1	TRBV6-6	TRBJ1-1
CASSLLGGQPQHF	TGTGCCAGCAGCTTGTTGGGGGGTCAGCCCCAGCATTTT	-	TRBV5-8	TRBJ1-5